The 31 T cell receptor beta chains in this list originate from one sample, sequenced in a study of T cells in Graves' hyperthyroidism and ophthalmopathy. The TCR beta CDR3 regions underwent amplification using RNA transcripts as the source. First-round RT-PCR targeting the TCR CDR3 was performed with the HTBI primer set. TCRdb ran MiXCR on the multiplex PCR reads and lists one entry per CDR3 protein. The table records roughly 640,000 distinct CDR3 sequences, roughly a sixth of them present only once. Material: blood. The receptors come from a woman between 35 and 50 years old with Graves' ophthalmopathy.

At least ten counts were recorded for this clonotype. The V gene is TRBV30, the J gene TRBJ2-7; 13 nucleotides agree with TRBD2. The ends lost 6 bases at V and 6 bases at J; junction bases unmatched: 5. The CDR3 totals 13 residues. Germline V CDR1 and CDR2: GTSNPN, SVGIG (reference sequence). Written as DNA, the CDR3 is TGTGCCTGCGGACTAGCGGGAGAGGGCGAGCAGTACTTC. This sequence encodes CACGLAGEGEQYF.

This clonotype was found a few times. The chain employs TRBV27 and TRBJ1-4; no definite D call. V was trimmed by 3 bases and J by 4 bases, leaving 9 bases between them. CDR3 length: 14 residues. Germline lookup yields CDR1 MNHEY and CDR2 SMNVEV (reference sequence). DNA of the CDR3: TGTGCCAGCAGTTTGTGGCAGAATAATGAAAAACTGTTTTTT. Amino acid sequence: CASSLWQNNEKLFF.

This clonotype was seen many times. This sequence joins TRBV3-1 and TRBJ2-1; unclear D gene. This CDR3 spans 12 amino acids. CDR1 is LGHDT and CDR2 is YNNKEL in the germline V gene (reference sequence). With 1 base removed from V and 8 bases from J, the gap between germline ends came to 6 bases. CDR3 sequence (DNA): TGTGCCAGCAGCCAAGGGTCCGATGAGCAGTTCTTC. It specifies CASSQGSDEQFF.

This clonotype was counted at least ten times. The rearrangement uses TRBV3-1 and TRBJ2-7; D is unclear. Between the trimmed V and J ends, which lost 1 base and 2 bases, there was a span of 6 bases. CDR3 length equals 13 residues. CDR1 and CDR2 from the germline V gene are LGHDT and YNNKEL (reference sequence). The CDR3 sequence is CASSQVRAYEQYF. CDR3 nucleotides: TGTGCCAGCAGCCAAGTTCGGGCCTACGAGCAGTACTTC.

The V and J genes are TRBV6-1 and TRBJ2-5; 7 positions agree with TRBD1. The V gene end was trimmed by 5 bases and the J gene end by 5 bases; junction bases not matched to a gene: 17. In germline, CDR1 is MNHNS, CDR2 SASEGT. The CDR3 has 17 residues. As DNA, the CDR3 is TGTGCCAGCAGTCCCCTTGGGACAGCTGGCGGTTCGGAGACCCAGTACTTC. Protein: CASSPLGTAGGSETQYF.

Concerning this clonotype itself: It may be a read error: a sequence one base away is much more abundant. The chain joins TRBV18 to TRBJ1-4; D gene ambiguous. Germline lookup yields CDR1 KGHSH and CDR2 LQKENI. CDR3 length: 15 residues. This chain's CDR3 is CASSPDRSTNEELFF. The CDR3, as DNA: TGTGCCAGCTCACCGGATAGGTCAACTAATGAAGAACTGTTTTTT.

This clonotype showed up just a few times. This chain joins TRBV7-3 and TRBJ2-5; no clear D gene. The CDR3 is made up of 13 amino acids. V was cut by 6 bases and J by 5 bases, with 13 bases left in between. Germline V lookup: CDR1 SGHTA, CDR2 FQGTGA. The CDR3: CASSSGVSETQYF. CDR3 bases: TGTGCCAGCAGTTCTGGGGTTTCGGAGACCCAGTACTTC.

This rearrangement joins TRBV28 to TRBJ2-3; no reliable D call. CDR1 and CDR2 (germline): MDHEN, SYDVKM. The CDR3 is 16 amino acids. Trimming removed 6 bases at V and 1 base at J, with 17 bases between. CDR3 coding DNA: TGTGCCAGCAGCCCCACCCCTCAGAGTCGCACAGATACGCAGTATTTT. This translates into CASSPTPQSRTDTQYF.

This clonotype turned up a few times. The chain carries TRBV4-1 and TRBJ2-3, with TRBD1 matching over 9 bases. Looked up from germline, CDR1 is MGHRA and CDR2 is YSYEKL. The CDR3 is 19 amino acids. With V trimmed by 0 bases and J by 6 bases, 16 bases remained unmatched. The CDR3 bases are TGCGCCAGCAGCCAAGATGGTTTCCCCCCCGGGACAGGGCTCGATACGCAGTATTTT. Translating gives CASSQDGFPPGTGLDTQYF.

This clonotype was recorded many times. The genes are TRBV30 and TRBJ1-1; the D gene is possibly TRBD1 (5 bases). CDR1 and CDR2 (germline): GTSNPN, SVGIG (reference sequence). This CDR3 region has 13 residues. The V gene lost 2 bases and the J gene lost 5 bases, with 12 bases spanning the gap. The CDR3 nucleotides read TGTGCCTGGAGTAGGCAGGGACGAACTGAAGCTTTCTTT. Residues: CAWSRQGRTEAFF.

This clonotype was recorded a few times. The genes are TRBV20-1 and TRBJ2-3; 8 bases align to TRBD1. The CDR3 spans 15 residues. CDR1 and CDR2 (germline): DFQATT, SNEGSKA (reference sequence). V lost 5 bases to trimming and J lost 2 bases; unmatched junction nucleotides: 9. CDR3 in amino acids: CSASPPGQVTDTQYF. In nucleotides, the CDR3 is TGCAGTGCTTCCCCTCCGGGACAGGTCACAGATACGCAGTATTTT.

The rearrangement uses TRBV28 and TRBJ2-1; no reliable D call. This CDR3 has 12 amino acids. The V end lost 7 bases, the J end lost 7 bases, and 11 bases lay between the germline ends. CDR1 MDHEN and CDR2 SYDVKM come from the germline V gene. CDR3 in DNA: TGTGCCAGCACTAGGACGTGGAATGAGCAGTTCTTC. Translated, it gives CASTRTWNEQFF. Together with reference TRBV28 and TRBJ2-1, the CDR3 gives the full variable domain: DVKVTQSSRYLVKRTGEKVFLECVQDMDHENMFWYRQDPGLGLRLIYFSYDVKMKEKGDIPEGYSVSREKKERFSLILESASTNQTSMYLCASTRTWNEQFFGPGTRLTVL.

This clonotype was seen many times. V is TRBV3-1 and J is TRBJ2-7; the match to TRBD2 covers 10 bases. V lost 1 base, J lost 10 bases, and 7 bases stayed unmatched. The CDR3 length is 14 residues. In germline, CDR1 is LGHDT, CDR2 YNNKEL (reference sequence). The CDR3 loop reads CASSQGTSGRAQYF. The CDR3 DNA sequence: TGTGCCAGCAGCCAAGGGACTAGCGGCCGAGCTCAGTACTTC.

The chain joins TRBV4-1 to TRBJ2-1, with D perhaps matching TRBD1 or TRBD2 (5 bases each). Germline values: CDR1 MGHRA, CDR2 YSYEKL. This CDR3 is built from 15 residues. Between the trimmed V and J ends, which lost 1 base and 4 bases, there was a span of 11 bases. In DNA form, the CDR3 reads TGCGCCAGCAGCCAAGGGGGGTTCGAGTACAATGAGCAGTTCTTC. Translating gives CASSQGGFEYNEQFF.

The CDR3: CASSINQGQTQYF. Here the CDR3 DNA reads TGTGCCAGCAGTATTAACCAGGGGCAGACCCAGTACTTC. V usage is TRBV7-6 and J usage is TRBJ2-5, with D possibly being TRBD1 (6 bases). Looked up from germline, CDR1 is SGHVS and CDR2 is FNYEAQ. Trimming pared 6 bases from V and 6 bases from J, leaving 14 bases between. This CDR3 region has 13 residues.

V and J are TRBV10-2 and TRBJ2-2; the D is unclear. This CDR3 comprises 17 residues. V was shortened by 5 bases and J by 9 bases, with 25 bases between the two germline ends. CDR1 is WSHSY, CDR2 SAAADI, per germline. The CDR3 is CASSPIPRTLGMRELFF. CDR3 bases: TGCGCCAGCAGTCCAATTCCACGGACCCTGGGGATGAGGGAGCTGTTTTTT.

This clonotype was detected a few times. The rearrangement links TRBV15 to TRBJ1-2; D possibly corresponds to TRBD1 (5 bases). V was cut by 4 bases and J by 7 bases, with 13 bases left in between. The CDR3 contains 13 residues. Per the germline V gene, CDR1 is LNHNV and CDR2 is YYDKDF (reference sequence). The CDR3 spells CATSISGTAGYTF. The CDR3 region has the DNA TGTGCCACCAGCATTTCGGGGACTGCTGGCTACACCTTC.

This rearrangement joins TRBV7-3 to TRBJ2-5; 10 positions match TRBD2. The CDR3 is made up of 17 amino acids. Per germline, CDR1 SGHTA and CDR2 FQGTGA. V was clipped by 2 bases and J by 4 bases; unmatched bases: 10. CDR3 sequence: CASSLFHSGRWAETQYF. CDR3 bases: TGTGCCAGCAGCTTATTTCATAGCGGGAGGTGGGCAGAGACCCAGTACTTC.

This clonotype was found many times. V is TRBV7-3 and J is TRBJ2-1; 9 positions match TRBD2. Losses at the gene ends were 5 bases for V and 9 bases for J; bases not matched to a gene: 11. The CDR3 loop spans 15 amino acids. CDR1 and CDR2 from the germline V gene are SGHTA and FQGTGA. The CDR3 sequence is CASSPARGGQGEQFF. The CDR3 region has the DNA TGTGCCAGCAGCCCTGCGCGGGGGGGCCAGGGTGAGCAGTTCTTC.

The chain has TRBV3-1 and TRBJ1-6; unclear D gene. CDR3 length: 13 residues. Per the germline V gene, CDR1 is LGHDT and CDR2 is YNNKEL (reference sequence). V was pared by 1 base and J by 8 bases, with 6 bases between. The CDR3 DNA reads as TGTGCCAGCAGCCAAGTGAAGGATTCACCCCTCCACTTT. This sequence encodes CASSQVKDSPLHF.

This clonotype was found many times. The chain uses TRBV20-1 and TRBJ2-7, with a possible D match to TRBD2 (6 bases). The CDR3 totals 15 residues. Trimming removed 3 bases at V and 2 bases at J, with 17 bases between. Germline values: CDR1 DFQATT, CDR2 SNEGSKA (reference sequence). This CDR3 reads CSAREGLASTYEQYF. DNA of the CDR3: TGCAGTGCTAGGGAGGGGTTAGCGTCGACCTACGAGCAGTACTTC.

There are many counts of this clonotype. V usage is TRBV5-5 and J usage is TRBJ1-6; TRBD1 matches 7 bases. CDR1 is SGHKS, CDR2 YYEKEE, per germline (reference sequence). Trimming cost V 2 bases and J 7 bases; bases outside gene matches: 3. This CDR3 spans 14 amino acids. The DNA of the CDR3 is TGTGCCAGCAGCTTTGACAGGGTGAATTCACCCCTCCACTTT. Residues: CASSFDRVNSPLHF.

This clonotype was seen at least ten times. This chain joins TRBV3-1 and TRBJ2-3; D may be TRBD1 or TRBD2 (6 bases each). Germline V lookup: CDR1 LGHDT, CDR2 YNNKEL (reference sequence). The CDR3 length is 13 residues. V lost 6 bases and J lost 2, with 9 bases in between. Here the CDR3 DNA reads TGTGCCAGCAGTAGGGGGGACACAGATACGCAGTATTTT. This gives the protein CASSRGDTDTQYF.

The table lists this clonotype with many counts. V usage is TRBV4-1 and J usage is TRBJ2-3; TRBD2 agrees at 10 bases. There are 16 residues in the CDR3. The V and J ends lost 3 bases and 2 bases, in that order; junction bases with no gene match: 5. Germline V gives CDR1 MGHRA, CDR2 YSYEKL. CDR3 sequence reads: CASSHISGRHTDTQYF. The CDR3 DNA sequence: TGCGCCAGCAGCCACATTAGCGGGAGGCACACAGATACGCAGTATTTT.

This clonotype was seen ten or more times. The chain links TRBV20-1 to TRBJ2-1; TRBD2 matches at 9 bases. Unmatched junction bases numbered 9, after V lost 7 bases and J lost 5 bases. This CDR3 contains 14 residues. Looked up from germline, CDR1 is DFQATT and CDR2 is SNEGSKA (reference sequence). The CDR3 region has the DNA TGCAGTGTGCGGTCCCTAGCGGGAAACAATGAGCAGTTCTTC. Protein sequence: CSVRSLAGNNEQFF.

This clonotype was detected many times. The rearrangement uses TRBV12-3 or TRBV12-4 and TRBJ1-1; no definite D call. V lost 4 bases and J 4 bases, leaving 13 bases between the germline ends. The CDR3 consists of 14 residues. CDR3 region: CASSWTWGATEAFF. As DNA, the CDR3 is TGTGCCAGCAGTTGGACCTGGGGTGCCACTGAAGCTTTCTTT.

This rearrangement joins TRBV7-9 to TRBJ2-6, with unresolved D. There are 20 residues in the CDR3. The V end was cut by 6 bases, the J end by 0 bases, with 24 bases between. Germline loops: CDR1 SEHNR, CDR2 FQNEAQ (reference sequence). The CDR3 loop reads CASRMGVAGRASSGANVLTF. DNA for the CDR3: TGTGCCAGCAGGATGGGTGTGGCAGGCAGAGCCAGCTCTGGGGCCAACGTCCTGACTTTC.

The chain recombines TRBV19 with TRBJ2-4; D may be TRBD2 (7 bases). Trimming took 6 bases from V and 6 from J, leaving 18 bases between them. The CDR3 runs 15 residues. The germline CDR1 and CDR2 sequences are LNHDA and SQIVND (reference sequence). The CDR3 nucleotides read TGTGCCAGTAGCCTGGACGGGGGGCCCGGAAACATTCAGTACTTC. Translating gives CASSLDGGPGNIQYF.

This chain joins TRBV5-4 and TRBJ2-3; 11 nucleotides agree with TRBD2. The length of the CDR3 is 16 residues. Germline CDR1 is SGHNT and CDR2 is YYREEE (reference sequence). The V segment lost 4 bases and the J segment 6 bases; nucleotides outside the gene matches: 10. The CDR3 spells CASSARLAGREDTQYF. The CDR3 DNA reads TGTGCCAGCAGCGCGCGACTAGCGGGAAGAGAGGATACGCAGTATTTT.

This clonotype showed up many times. The chain uses TRBV28 and TRBJ1-5; D perhaps matches TRBD1 (6 bases). Germline values: CDR1 MDHEN, CDR2 SYDVKM. V lost 5 bases and J 3 bases, leaving 23 bases between the germline ends. This CDR3 has 18 residues. The CDR3 loop reads CASSPPAQGSVDNQPQHF. Here the CDR3 DNA reads TGTGCCAGCAGTCCCCCGGCACAGGGAAGTGTTGACAATCAGCCCCAGCATTTT.

This clonotype showed up just a few times. This chain uses TRBV11-3 with TRBJ1-5, with D unclear. Trimming cost V 2 bases and J 0 bases, with 5 bases left between them. The CDR3 sequence is 14 residues long. CDR1 and CDR2 from the germline V gene are SGHNT and YENEEA. The CDR3 DNA reads as TGTGCCAGCAGCTTATGTTATAGCAATCAGCCCCAGCATTTT. It codes for CASSLCYSNQPQHF. Complete variable domain (other parts from reference TRBV11-3 and TRBJ1-5): EAGVVQSPRYKIIEKKQPVAFWCNPISGHNTLYWYLQNLGQGPELLIRYENEEAVDDSQLPKDRFSAERLKGVDSTLKIQPAELGDSAVYLCASSLCYSNQPQHFGDGTRLSIL.